The 13 T cell receptor beta chains below come from one sample, sequenced in a study of human T cells and chemical hapten exposure. A single record per CDR3 protein comes from TCRdb applying MiXCR to the RACE reads. The table records more than 250,000 distinct CDR3 sequences, roughly 8.9% of them present only once. Time point denoted: pre-sensitization, week 0. Treatment here: therapeutic diphenylcyclopropenone sensitization with weekly scalp DPC. Sample: whole blood, taken in connection with sensitization to the hapten diphenylcyclopropenone (DPC). Receptor source: a woman aged 40-49 years with alopecia areata. Some clones in this sample may be carry-over from other donors' samples.

This clonotype was detected ten times or more. Here the CDR3 reads CASSFRQGVPSSTDTQYF. In DNA, the CDR3 is TGTGCCAGCAGCTTCCGACAGGGCGTCCCTTCTAGCACAGATACGCAGTATTTT. This chain joins TRBV7-9 and TRBJ2-3; 7 bases map to TRBD1. Germline CDR1 and CDR2: SEHNR and FQNEAQ (reference sequence). The CDR3 has 18 amino acids. With V trimmed by 3 bases and J by 0 bases, 12 bases remained unmatched.

This clonotype has a count of ten or more. Compared with germline, one end of the junction differs, possibly owing to a read error. The rearrangement joins TRBV5-4 to TRBJ2-1; D call uncertain. CDR3 length: 11 residues. Germline-derived CDR1 and CDR2 are SGHNT and YYREEE (reference sequence). This chain's CDR3 is CASSLDGEQFF. CDR3 DNA: TGTGCCAGCAGTTTGGACGGTGAGCAGTTCTTC.

This clonotype appeared once. The chain carries TRBV29-1 and TRBJ2-5, with D unclear. From germline, CDR1 is SQVTM and CDR2 ANQGSEA. The CDR3 is 13 amino acids. Trimming took off 6 bases at V and 5 bases at J, with 16 bases between the two ends. The DNA of the CDR3 is TGCAGCGTGTTGACGGCCCCAGCGGAGACCCAGTACTTC. This gives the protein CSVLTAPAETQYF.

The chain uses TRBV12-3 or TRBV12-4 and TRBJ1-6; no clear D. Trimming shortened V by 3 bases and J by 6 bases, and 6 bases separated the two germline ends. This CDR3 has 13 amino acids. The CDR3 is CASSFDANSPLHF. CDR3 coding DNA: TGTGCCAGCAGTTTTGACGCTAATTCACCCCTCCACTTT.

There are a few counts of this clonotype. The V call is TRBV28, the J call TRBJ2-1, with 7 bases aligning to TRBD2. The CDR3 contains 13 residues. V was pared by 9 bases and J by 8 bases, with 10 bases of the junction left unmatched. CDR1 and CDR2 (germline): MDHEN, SYDVKM. The CDR3 nucleotides are TGTGCCAGTGGACTAGGAGTTCCCCATGAGCAGTTCTTC. It is translated as CASGLGVPHEQFF.

This sequence joins TRBV12-3 or TRBV12-4 and TRBJ2-7; no clear D. This CDR3 is 13 amino acids long. Trimming left V 3 bases short and J 2 bases short, with 8 bases between. CDR3 residues: CASSFSQTYEQYF. The CDR3 DNA reads as TGTGCCAGCAGTTTTTCACAGACCTACGAGCAGTACTTC.

This clonotype was recorded a few times. The rearrangement links TRBV12-3 or TRBV12-4 to TRBJ2-1; 11 positions match TRBD1. This CDR3 contains 14 residues. The J segment lost 7 bases and the V segment lost 4 bases, leaving 3 bases of the junction unmatched. This chain's CDR3 is CASSWGTGGNEQFF. The CDR3 nucleotides are TGTGCCAGCAGTTGGGGGACAGGGGGAAATGAGCAGTTCTTC.

CDR3 amino acids: CASSSWLAYEQYF. Written as DNA, the CDR3 is TGTGCCAGCAGTTCCTGGCTAGCCTACGAGCAGTACTTC. This sequence joins TRBV28 and TRBJ2-7; no reliable D call. This CDR3 spans 13 amino acids. CDR1 and CDR2 from the germline V gene are MDHEN and SYDVKM. V lost 4 bases and J lost 2, with 9 bases in between.

The rearrangement joins TRBV27 to TRBJ1-3; TRBD1 agrees at 10 bases. V lost 6 bases, J lost 4 bases, and 6 bases stayed unmatched. This CDR3 region has 15 residues. The germline CDR1 and CDR2 sequences are MNHEY and SMNVEV (reference sequence). In nucleotides, the CDR3 is TGTGCCAGCAGAAGACAGGGGGCTAAGGGAAACACCATATATTTT. Its protein is CASRRQGAKGNTIYF.

The chain couples TRBV27 to TRBJ1-2, with D tentatively TRBD1 (5 bases). The CDR3 extends over 13 amino acids. Trimming pared 1 base from V and 8 bases from J, leaving 11 bases between. CDR1 and CDR2 (germline): MNHEY, SMNVEV (reference sequence). CDR3 sequence: CASSLWAGKGYTF. The CDR3 region has the DNA TGTGCCAGCAGTTTATGGGCAGGGAAGGGCTACACCTTC.

V gene TRBV10-3 combines with J gene TRBJ2-1; D gene uncertain. The germline V gene encodes CDR1 ENHRY and CDR2 SYGVKD. V gave up 2 bases and J gave up 8 bases, with 10 bases separating them. This CDR3 has 13 residues. The DNA of the CDR3 is TGTGCCATCAGTGAGAATATCGGGTATGAGCAGTTCTTC. This translates into CAISENIGYEQFF.

This chain links TRBV28 with TRBJ2-4; TRBD1 aligns across 9 bases. Germline CDR1 MDHEN, CDR2 SYDVKM. The CDR3 length is 13 residues. Trimming took 8 bases from V and 3 from J; bases not matched to a gene: 2. CDR3 amino acids: CASLGQGKNIQYF. The CDR3 nucleotides read TGTGCCAGCCTGGGACAGGGCAAAAACATTCAGTACTTC.

The sample holds many counts of this clonotype. This rearrangement joins TRBV18 to TRBJ2-7, with 9 bases lining up with TRBD1. Germline CDR1 and CDR2: KGHSH and LQKENI. The CDR3 has 14 amino acids. The J segment lost 2 bases and the V segment lost 6 bases, leaving 5 bases of the junction unmatched. CDR3 coding DNA: TGTGCCAGCTCGCGGGACAGGGCTACCTACGAGCAGTACTTC. Translation: CASSRDRATYEQYF.